Shown below are 18 T cell receptor beta chains from a single sample sequenced in a study of control samples from healthy donors and cancer patients (dated by TCRdb to 2020 to 2022). Library preparation employed the immunoSEQ multiplex PCR assay. As stored in TCRdb, this immuneACCESS dataset retains in-frame rearrangements with V and J assigned. A fraction of the clones does not appear; measured against another copy, unresolved V genes explain less than half of the discrepancy, and the remainder lacks a known reason. The sample table shows 150,000 to 200,000 clones, and 90% are seen once. The top ten clones comprise 1.1% to 1.5% of the sample. What was sequenced was blood. Receptors were obtained from a woman between 45 and 60 years old in good health.

The chain recombines TRBV6-6 with TRBJ1-6; D gene ambiguous. The CDR3 loop spans 13 amino acids. The V gene lost 7 bases and the J gene lost 5 bases, with 9 bases spanning the gap. The germline CDR1 and CDR2 sequences are MNHNY and SVGAGI (reference sequence). CDR3 sequence (DNA): TGTGCCAGCATTGCACTCGATAATTCACCCCTCCACTTT. As protein: CASIALDNSPLHF.

The chain employs TRBV6-5 and TRBJ2-1; 11 bases fit TRBD1. Germline values: CDR1 MNHEY, CDR2 SVGAGI. After removal of 6 bases from V and 8 bases from J, the junction contained 9 bases not matched to a gene. CDR3 size: 15 residues. CDR3 loop: CASSSRDRGVDEQFF. The CDR3, as DNA: TGTGCCAGCAGCTCCCGGGACAGGGGGGTGGATGAGCAGTTCTTC.

With regard to this clone: Sequence at one end of the junction differs from germline and may be a read error. The chain combines TRBV13 with TRBJ2-7, with D hard to call. Per germline, CDR1 PRHDT and CDR2 FYEKMQ (reference sequence). The CDR3 length is 12 residues. This chain's CDR3 is CASTLGRREQYF. CDR3 nucleotides: TGTGCCAGCACCTTAGGGCGACGGGAGCAGTACTTC.

The rearrangement links TRBV11-2 to TRBJ2-1, with a weak D call TRBD2 (6 bases). The CDR3 length is 13 residues. From germline, CDR1 is SGHAT and CDR2 FQNNGV. The V and J ends lost 1 base and 8 bases respectively, with 9 bases between them. The CDR3 protein is CASSLGREYEQFF. Here the CDR3 DNA reads TGTGCCAGCAGCTTAGGTCGGGAGTATGAGCAGTTCTTC. Complete variable domain (other parts from reference TRBV11-2 and TRBJ2-1): EAGVAQSPRYKIIEKRQSVAFWCNPISGHATLYWYQQILGQGPKLLIQFQNNGVVDDSQLPKDRFSAERLKGVDSTLKIQPAKLEDSAVYLCASSLGREYEQFFGPGTRLTVL.

The chain couples TRBV19 to TRBJ1-3, with D maybe TRBD1 (6 bases). CDR1 and CDR2 from the germline V gene are LNHDA and SQIVND (reference sequence). The CDR3 contains 14 residues. V lost 5 bases and J 4 bases, leaving 12 bases between the germline ends. The CDR3 region is CASSAPGVGNTIYF. The CDR3 DNA sequence: TGTGCCAGTAGTGCACCAGGGGTGGGAAACACCATATATTTT.

This chain joins TRBV5-1 and TRBJ1-4; 10 nucleotides agree with TRBD1. Germline V lookup: CDR1 SGHRS, CDR2 YFSETQ. The CDR3 is 16 residues long. V trimming: 4 bases; J trimming: 8 bases; junction bases outside the gene matches: 11. CDR3 amino acids: CASSTGTGASGEKLFF. CDR3 coding DNA: TGCGCCAGCAGCACCGGGACAGGGGCAAGTGGGGAAAAACTGTTTTTT.

The chain joins TRBV19 to TRBJ1-1, with 8 bases identical to TRBD1. The CDR3 totals 14 residues. V was pared by 8 bases and J by 4 bases, with 9 bases of the junction left unmatched. Germline V gene sequence: CDR1 LNHDA, CDR2 SQIVND (reference sequence). CDR3 sequence: CASVDRVVVTEAFF. CDR3 nucleotides: TGTGCCAGTGTGGACAGGGTTGTCGTCACTGAAGCTTTCTTT.

This chain connects TRBV3-1 (or the pseudogene TRBV3-2) to TRBJ1-2; weak D call: TRBD1 (5 bases). This CDR3 is built from 14 residues. Germline CDR1 reads LGHDT; CDR2 reads YNNKEL (reference sequence). Between the trimmed V and J ends, which lost 5 bases and 8 bases, there was a span of 18 bases. CDR3 DNA sequence: TGTGCCAGCAGCTTACCCGGGACTTCGAAAGGCTACACCTTC. Its protein product is CASSLPGTSKGYTF.

This chain uses TRBV5-4 with TRBJ2-5; D assignment may be TRBD1 or TRBD2 (6 bases each). The CDR3 is 15 residues long. CDR1 and CDR2 (germline): SGHNT, YYREEE (reference sequence). The V gene lost 4 bases and the J gene lost 4 bases, with 17 bases spanning the gap. The CDR3 DNA follows: TGTGCCAGCAGCCCCGGGGGCAGGGTAAGAGAGACCCAGTACTTC. This codes for CASSPGGRVRETQYF.

The chain combines TRBV5-6 with TRBJ2-3; no clear D. This CDR3 is 13 amino acids long. Germline assignment: CDR1 SGHDT and CDR2 YYEEEE. V shed 2 bases and J shed 2 bases, with 6 bases lying between them. The CDR3 reads CASSFTVTDTQYF. As DNA, the CDR3 is TGTGCCAGCAGCTTCACTGTCACAGATACGCAGTATTTT. Together with reference TRBV5-6 and TRBJ2-3, the CDR3 gives the full variable domain: DAGVTQSPTHLIKTRGQQVTLRCSPKSGHDTVSWYQQALGQGPQFIFQYYEEEERQRGNFPDRFSGHQFPNYSSELNVNALLLGDSALYLCASSFTVTDTQYFGPGTRLTVL.

V and J are TRBV6-5 and TRBJ2-1, with D hard to call. The germline V gene has CDR1 MNHEY and CDR2 SVGAGI. This CDR3 is 16 amino acids long. Trimming removed 0 bases from V and 0 bases from J, with 9 bases in between. The CDR3 here is CASSYSRWSSYNEQFF. Written as DNA, the CDR3 is TGTGCCAGCAGTTACTCGAGGTGGAGCTCCTACAATGAGCAGTTCTTC.

The V and J genes are TRBV9 and TRBJ2-2; 9 bases are a match to TRBD2. CDR1 is SGDLS and CDR2 is YYNGEE in the germline V gene. This CDR3 is built from 17 residues. The trim removed 1 base at V and 2 bases at J, leaving 6 bases unmatched. CDR3: CASSVPSTSGNTGELFF. CDR3 bases: TGTGCCAGCAGCGTACCCTCGACTAGCGGAAACACCGGGGAGCTGTTTTTT.

This chain joins TRBV12-3 or TRBV12-4 and TRBJ2-2, with TRBD2 identical over 8 bases. This CDR3 has 13 amino acids. With V trimmed by 3 bases and J by 7 bases, 1 base remained unmatched. The CDR3 DNA reads as TGTGCCAGCAGTTTCACTAGCGGCGGGGAGCTGTTTTTT. Its translation is CASSFTSGGELFF.

The chain employs TRBV18 and TRBJ1-1, with D tentatively TRBD1 (5 bases). Germline values: CDR1 KGHSH, CDR2 LQKENI. CDR3 length: 13 residues. V lost 6 bases and J 3 bases, leaving 11 bases between the germline ends. CDR3 DNA sequence: TGTGCCAGCTCGGTGGGAGGGGACACTGAAGCTTTCTTT. Protein product: CASSVGGDTEAFF.

This chain connects TRBV30 to TRBJ1-3; D unresolved. CDR1 and CDR2 (germline): GTSNPN, SVGIG (reference sequence). Trimming cost V 4 bases and J 1 base, with 8 bases left between them. The CDR3 extends over 13 amino acids. The CDR3 sequence: CAWTPWSGNTIYF. The CDR3, as DNA: TGTGCCTGGACCCCCTGGTCTGGAAACACCATATATTTT. The whole variable domain, remainder taken from reference TRBV30 and TRBJ1-3, is SQTIHQWPATLVQPVGSPLSLECTVEGTSNPNLYWYRQAAGRGLQLLFYSVGIGQISSEVPQNLSASRPQDRQFILSSKKLLLSDSGFYLCAWTPWSGNTIYFGEGSWLTVV.

This clone appeared a few times. In DNA, the CDR3 is TGTGCCAGCGGACAGCAAGAGACCCAGTACTTC. This codes for CASGQQETQYF. This chain uses TRBV25-1 with TRBJ2-5; D perhaps matches TRBD1 (6 bases). Germline V gene data show CDR1 as MGHDK and CDR2 as SYGVNS. V was cut by 8 bases and J by 2 bases, with 6 bases left in between. This CDR3 contains 11 residues. Looking up the rest from reference TRBV25-1 and TRBJ2-5 gives the full variable domain: EADIYQTPRYLVIGTGKKITLECSQTMGHDKMYWYQQDPGMELHLIHYSYGVNSTEKGDLSSESTVSRIRTEHFPLTLESARPSHTSQYLCASGQQETQYFGPGTRLLVL.

The J gene is TRBJ2-2, the V gene TRBV7-2; 12 bases agree with TRBD2. CDR1 is SGHTA and CDR2 is FQGNSA in the germline V gene. The CDR3 is 17 amino acids. V dropped 5 bases and J dropped 6; count of bases not matched to a gene: 10. The DNA for the CDR3 is TGTGCCAGCAGCCGCTACGGACTAGCGGGAAGGGCCGGGGAGCTGTTTTTT. Protein product: CASSRYGLAGRAGELFF.

The chain recombines TRBV7-3 with TRBJ2-2, with 9 bases aligning to TRBD1. CDR3 length: 15 amino acids. The junction had 5 bases not matched to a gene; V was cut back by 5 bases and J by 4 bases. The germline V gene encodes CDR1 SGHTA and CDR2 FQGTGA. CDR3 sequence (DNA): TGTGCCAGCAGCCTGGGACAGGGCTCCACCGGGGAGCTGTTTTTT. Its translation: CASSLGQGSTGELFF.